Below, 17 T cell receptor beta chains from the same sample are listed, as sequenced in a study of blood T cell repertoires in COVID-19. The repertoire was sequenced with immunoSEQ multiplex PCR; TCRdb's copy has only in-frame clones and lacks some. Of 200,000 to 250,000 clones in the sample, around 90% were seen once. Sequencing was performed on peripheral blood. These TCRs come from a man in his thirties or forties with COVID-19, enrolled during active disease.

The chain has TRBV19 and TRBJ2-1; 8 positions match TRBD1. This CDR3 has 17 residues. Looked up from germline, CDR1 is LNHDA and CDR2 is SQIVND (reference sequence). V was pared by 3 bases and J by 7 bases, with 14 bases of the junction left unmatched. This CDR3 reads CASSIALGQGARNEQFF. The CDR3 region has the DNA TGTGCCAGTAGTATTGCTCTCGGGCAGGGGGCTAGAAATGAGCAGTTCTTC.

This clone was recorded once. The chain is built from TRBV7-6 and TRBJ1-1; 8 bases line up with TRBD1. J lost 4 bases, V lost 5 bases, and 9 bases had no gene match. The CDR3 loop spans 15 amino acids. The germline V gene encodes CDR1 SGHVS and CDR2 FNYEAQ. The CDR3, as DNA: TGTGCCAGCAGCGCCGGACAGGGAGGGGGCACTGAAGCTTTCTTT. Translating gives CASSAGQGGGTEAFF.

The V and J genes are TRBV6-6 and TRBJ2-3, with TRBD2 identical over 10 bases. This CDR3 contains 12 residues. Germline V gene data show CDR1 as MNHNY and CDR2 as SVGAGI (reference sequence). Trimming removed 6 bases from V and 14 bases from J; junction bases left unmatched: 8. In nucleotides, the CDR3 is TGTGCCAGCAGCGAGCGGGGGGGCCCCCGGTATTTT. Translated: CASSERGGPRYF.

This chain connects TRBV19 to TRBJ1-1, with 11 positions matching TRBD1. CDR3 length: 14 residues. The germline V gene encodes CDR1 LNHDA and CDR2 SQIVND (reference sequence). Trimming removed 6 bases from V and 3 bases from J; junction bases left unmatched: 3. The CDR3 loop is CASRDRGLYTEAFF. Here the CDR3 DNA reads TGTGCCAGTAGGGACAGGGGGCTCTACACTGAAGCTTTCTTT.

This clone was counted between two and nine times. The chain is built from TRBV4-2 and TRBJ1-2, with 7 bases identical to TRBD1. The CDR3 spans 16 residues. Germline V gene lookup returns CDR1 LGHNA and CDR2 YNFKEQ. V lost 0 bases, J lost 2 bases, and 6 bases stayed unmatched. CDR3 in DNA: TGTGCCAGCAGCCAAGATCAGGGGGGCATGAACTATGGCTACACCTTC. Its protein is CASSQDQGGMNYGYTF.

The genes are TRBV6-6 and TRBJ2-3; TRBD1 aligns across 12 bases. The CDR3 totals 16 residues. Germline V gives CDR1 MNHNY, CDR2 SVGAGI (reference sequence). V was pared by 5 bases and J by 4 bases, with 7 bases of the junction left unmatched. CDR3 amino acids: CASSPGTGGVADTQYF. CDR3 DNA: TGTGCCAGCAGTCCCGGGACAGGGGGCGTCGCAGATACGCAGTATTTT.

The J gene is TRBJ1-5, the V gene TRBV7-2, with 9 bases identical to TRBD1. The germline CDR1 and CDR2 sequences are SGHTA and FQGNSA. Germline trimming cut 5 bases from V and 5 bases from J; bases unmatched to any gene: 4. This CDR3 contains 14 residues. CDR3 DNA: TGTGCCAGCAGCCCCCGACAGGGGGATCAGCCCCAGCATTTT. As protein: CASSPRQGDQPQHF. The full variable domain, in which reference TRBV7-2 and TRBJ1-5 provide the parts outside the CDR3, is GAGVSQSPSNKVTEKGKDVELRCDPISGHTALYWYRQSLGQGLEFLIYFQGNSAPDKSGLPSDRFSAERTGGSVSTLTIQRTQQEDSAVYLCASSPRQGDQPQHFGDGTRLSIL.

The CDR3 nucleotides are TGTGCCAGCAGCGTATCCACTTCTGGAAACACCATATATTTT. Translated, it gives CASSVSTSGNTIYF. This rearrangement joins TRBV9 to TRBJ1-3; D not certain. Germline V lookup: CDR1 SGDLS, CDR2 YYNGEE. Trimming removed 1 base at V and 1 base at J, with 6 bases between. The CDR3 is made up of 14 amino acids.

The chain uses TRBV28 and TRBJ1-5; 7 nucleotides align to TRBD1. Germline V lookup: CDR1 MDHEN, CDR2 SYDVKM. The V and J ends lost 6 bases and 2 bases, in that order; junction bases with no gene match: 7. This CDR3 contains 15 residues. The DNA for the CDR3 is TGTGCCAGCAGCGCAGGGGGTTCGGGCAATCAGCCCCAGCATTTT. Amino acids: CASSAGGSGNQPQHF.

The V and J genes are TRBV5-1 and TRBJ1-2; 8 nucleotides align to TRBD1. The CDR3 runs to 18 residues. The V gene's germline CDR1 is SGHRS and CDR2 YFSETQ. V shed 0 bases and J 6 bases; nucleotides not matched to a gene: 16. The CDR3 protein is CASSLGMQGANPIDGYTF. CDR3 nucleotide sequence: TGCGCCAGCAGCTTGGGGATGCAGGGGGCCAACCCGATCGATGGCTACACCTTC.

The CDR3 reads CASSHGQGGNYGYTF. CDR3 sequence (DNA): TGTGCCAGCAGCCATGGACAGGGAGGAAACTATGGCTACACCTTC. The chain employs TRBV14 and TRBJ1-2; TRBD1 matches at 8 bases. V shed 3 bases, J shed 2 bases, and the junction held 5 bases outside the gene matches. Germline V gene lookup returns CDR1 SGHDN and CDR2 FVKESK. The CDR3 has 15 residues.

J is TRBJ2-3 and V is TRBV27; 10 bases map to TRBD1. The junction had 6 bases not matched to a gene; V was cut back by 5 bases and J by 4 bases. Germline V gene lookup returns CDR1 MNHEY and CDR2 SMNVEV (reference sequence). This CDR3 is 15 amino acids long. The CDR3 protein is CASSTRGTGADTQYF. The CDR3, as DNA: TGTGCCAGCAGTACTCGAGGGACAGGGGCAGATACGCAGTATTTT.

In this sample, this clone turned up once. The chain recombines TRBV9 with TRBJ1-3; the D is unclear. This CDR3 has 16 amino acids. V lost 3 bases and J lost 1, with 14 bases in between. Germline V gene data show CDR1 as SGDLS and CDR2 as YYNGEE. As DNA, the CDR3 is TGTGCCAGCAGCGCCCAATTACTTCCTTCTGGAAACACCATATATTTT. Translating gives CASSAQLLPSGNTIYF.

The rearrangement links TRBV4-1 to TRBJ1-6, with 8 nucleotides matching TRBD1. This CDR3 spans 16 amino acids. Trimming took 4 bases from V and 9 from J; bases not matched to a gene: 11. Germline CDR1 and CDR2: MGHRA and YSYEKL. This CDR3 reads CASSPPTTGDSSPLHF. The CDR3 nucleotides are TGCGCCAGCAGCCCCCCTACGACAGGGGATAGTTCACCCCTCCACTTT.

This chain's CDR3 is CSASTEYNEQFF. The CDR3 coding sequence is TGCAGTGCTAGTACAGAGTACAATGAGCAGTTCTTC. The chain joins TRBV20-1 to TRBJ2-1, with D uncertain. The V and J ends lost 3 bases and 4 bases respectively, with 7 bases between them. Germline assignment: CDR1 DFQATT and CDR2 SNEGSKA (reference sequence). The CDR3 totals 12 residues.

In DNA, the CDR3 is TGTGCCAGCAGCTTGACGGGGGGGAGCTCCTACGAGCAGTACTTC. As protein: CASSLTGGSSYEQYF. This chain links TRBV5-5 with TRBJ2-7, with 8 bases matching TRBD2. The germline CDR1 and CDR2 sequences are SGHKS and YYEKEE (reference sequence). The CDR3 length is 15 residues. V shed 1 base and J 0 bases; nucleotides not matched to a gene: 3.

The gene calls are TRBV6-2 or TRBV6-3 and TRBJ1-4; 10 bases match TRBD1. After removal of 5 bases from V and 5 bases from J, the junction contained 5 bases not matched to a gene. The germline V gene encodes CDR1 MNHEY and CDR2 SVGEGT. The CDR3 has 15 residues. CDR3 sequence: CASSPPGQGNEKLFF. The CDR3 DNA reads TGTGCCAGCAGTCCCCCGGGACAGGGGAATGAAAAACTGTTTTTT.